This is a list of T cell receptor beta chains from one sample in a study of tumor-infiltrating lymphocytes in oesophageal squamous cell carcinoma. One entry per CDR3 protein, called by TCRdb with MiXCR from the PCR reads. The table has about 10,000 distinct CDR3 sequences, about 60% seen once. The sequencing input was esophageal tumor tissue. The receptors here all came from a female donor with esophageal squamous cell carcinoma. CDR3s include the opening cysteine and the closing phenylalanine or tryptophan. D genes are given only for firm matches. Rows may omit the clone size; those that give it use once, few, many or a size class.

d_gene	v_gene	abundance	j_gene	CDR3nt	CDR3aa
.	TRBV7-2	.	TRBJ2-1	TGTGCCAGCAGCTTGGTAGCGAAATACAATGAGCAGTTCTTC	CASSLVAKYNEQFF
.	TRBV12-3/TRBV12-4	.	TRBJ2-7	.	CASSLVGRGSPLHF
TRBD2	TRBV7-2	few	TRBJ2-1	TGTGCCAGCAGCTTCACTAGCGGTCTAAGCTCCTACAATGAGCAGTTCTTC	CASSFTSGLSSYNEQFF
.	TRBV12-3/TRBV12-4	few	TRBJ2-5	TGTGCCAGCAGTTTACTGGGATCTCAAGAGACCCAGTACTTC	CASSLLGSQETQYF
.	TRBV7-3	many	TRBJ2-3	TGTGCCAGCAGCCCGTCCTACCTAGGCACAGATACGCAGTATTTT	CASSPSYLGTDTQYF
TRBD1	TRBV7-4	.	TRBJ1-2	TGTGCCAGCAGCCCCCAGGACAGGGACTATAATGGCTACACCTTC	CASSPQDRDYNGYTF
.	TRBV20-1	.	TRBJ1-2	TGCAGTGCTAGAGACAGGGTTGGCTACACCTTC	CSARDRVGYTF
.	TRBV7-2	.	TRBJ2-7	TGTGCCAGCAGCTATACACGGGCCTACGAGCAGTACTTC	CASSYTRAYEQYF
.	TRBV7-3	.	TRBJ2-1	TGTGCCAGCAGCGTCGACAGAGAACGTGAGCAGTTCTTC	CASSVDREREQFF
TRBD2	TRBV7-2	.	TRBJ2-5	TGTGCCAGCAGCTTAGGTCCCCTAGCGGGGCAAGAGACCCAGTACTTC	CASSLGPLAGQETQYF
.	TRBV12-3/TRBV12-4	.	TRBJ2-7	TGTGCCAGCAGTTTTTATGCAGGGAAAAACGAGCAGTACTTC	CASSFYAGKNEQYF
TRBD2	TRBV12-3/TRBV12-4	few	TRBJ2-7	TGTGCCAGCAGTTACCGGGGGACTAGCGGGCGGACTGCCCCCTCCTACGAGCAGTACTTC	CASSYRGTSGRTAPSYEQYF
TRBD1	TRBV6-6	.	TRBJ2-3	TGTGCCAGCAGTGACAGGGCCTTGAGCACAGATACGCAGTATTTT	CASSDRALSTDTQYF
.	TRBV25-1	many	TRBJ1-1	TGTGCCAGCAGTTACGGGGGAAACACTGAAGCTTTCTTT	CASSYGGNTEAFF
TRBD1	TRBV7-8	.	TRBJ2-7	TGTGCCAGCAGCTTAGCGCCGACAGGGAGATGGTACTACGAGCAGTACTTC	CASSLAPTGRWYYEQYF
TRBD2	TRBV7-6	few	TRBJ2-1	TGTGCCAGCAGCTTCCGGACCGGGACTAGCGGGAGCTCCTACAATGAGCAGTTCTTC	CASSFRTGTSGSSYNEQFF
.	TRBV7-2	few	TRBJ2-5	TGTGCCAGCAGCTTAGTTTGGACGGAGACCCAGTACTTC	CASSLVWTETQYF
TRBD1	TRBV7-6	.	TRBJ2-5	TGTGCCAGCAGCTTAGCTACGGGACAGGGGGAGTTAGGGAAGACCCAGTACTTC	CASSLATGQGELGKTQYF
.	TRBV7-3	.	TRBJ2-7	TGTGCCAGCAGCTTAACCTGGGCTGACGAGCAGTACTTC	CASSLTWADEQYF
TRBD2	TRBV7-6	.	TRBJ2-7	TGTGCCAGCAGCTTAGTAGCGGGAGGCCTCAGCTCCTACGAGCAGTACTTC	CASSLVAGGLSSYEQYF
.	TRBV28	once	TRBJ2-1	TGTGCCAGCAGTGACAATGAGCAGTTCTTC	CASSDNEQFF
TRBD2	TRBV6-6	many	TRBJ2-1	TGTGCCAGCAGTTACCTTGGGACTAGCGGGATAGTTCGCTCCTACAATGAGCAGTTCTTC	CASSYLGTSGIVRSYNEQFF
TRBD1	TRBV5-1	medium-sized	TRBJ2-7	TGCGCCAGCAGCTTTACGGGACAGGGGAGCTACGAGCAGTACTTC	CASSFTGQGSYEQYF
.	TRBV7-9	.	TRBJ2-1	TGTGCCAGCAGCTTAATGGAGGGGCCCTACAATGAGCAGTTCTTC	CASSLMEGPYNEQFF
.	TRBV9	.	TRBJ2-5	TGTGCCAGCAGCTCCCAAGGGGGGGGTTTTCAGGAGACCCAGTACTTC	CASSSQGGGFQETQYF
TRBD1	TRBV28	.	TRBJ2-5	TGTGCCAGCAGTTCTCCGGGACAGGGCGAGACCCAGTACTTC	CASSSPGQGETQYF
.	TRBV7-2	few	TRBJ2-7	TGTGCCAGCAGCTTGAGGGCAGTGACCTACGAGCAGTACTTC	CASSLRAVTYEQYF
TRBD1	TRBV7-3	.	TRBJ1-1	TGTGCCAGCAGCTCTGACAGGGCCACTGAAGCTTTCTTT	CASSSDRATEAFF